These 19 T cell receptor beta chains originate from one sample sequenced in a study of cytomegalovirus exposure and HLA in healthy donors. The PCR was carried out with 60 Vbeta primers and 13 Jbeta primers. TCRdb keeps only in-frame clones here, not all; method: immunoSEQ multiplex PCR. The sample lists 55,000 or so clones, around 78% occurring once. The source material was PBMCs. Receptor source: a female donor in good health and CMV-seronegative.

This rearrangement joins TRBV6-1 to TRBJ1-5; D is undetermined. CDR1 and CDR2 from the germline V gene are MNHNS and SASEGT. The CDR3 runs 12 residues. V was trimmed by 7 bases and J by 7 bases, leaving 11 bases between them. CDR3 loop: CASKGSGQPQHF. The DNA for the CDR3 is TGTGCCAGCAAAGGGTCGGGGCAGCCCCAGCATTTT.

This clone occurred a few times. The gene calls are TRBV5-5 and TRBJ1-5, with 8 nucleotides matching TRBD1. Germline lookup yields CDR1 SGHKS and CDR2 YYEKEE (reference sequence). The CDR3 length is 16 residues. The ends lost 1 base at V and 4 bases at J; junction bases unmatched: 7. The CDR3 coding sequence is TGTGCCAGCAGCTTGCCCGGGACAGGCGCTAATCAGCCCCAGCATTTT. This sequence encodes CASSLPGTGANQPQHF.

V and J are TRBV5-6 and TRBJ2-3; maybe TRBD2 (6 bases). The germline V gene has CDR1 SGHDT and CDR2 YYEEEE. Deletions cut 0 bases from V and 3 bases from J, with 14 bases between. The CDR3 consists of 16 residues. DNA for the CDR3: TGTGCCAGCAGCTTGGGGGCGGGGAAGGCGACAGATACGCAGTATTTT. It specifies CASSLGAGKATDTQYF. The complete variable domain, with remaining parts taken from reference TRBV5-6 and TRBJ2-3, reads DAGVTQSPTHLIKTRGQQVTLRCSPKSGHDTVSWYQQALGQGPQFIFQYYEEEERQRGNFPDRFSGHQFPNYSSELNVNALLLGDSALYLCASSLGAGKATDTQYFGPGTRLTVL.

The chain employs TRBV5-1 and TRBJ2-6; 8 positions match TRBD1. CDR3 length: 15 residues. After removal of 4 bases from V and 4 bases from J, the junction contained 4 bases not matched to a gene. The germline V gene has CDR1 SGHRS and CDR2 YFSETQ. CDR3 DNA sequence: TGCGCCAGCAGCCCTTACAGGGGGGGGGCCAACGTCCTGACTTTC. It encodes CASSPYRGGANVLTF.

The rearrangement links TRBV6-5 to TRBJ2-4; D remains unclear. CDR1 is MNHEY, CDR2 SVGAGI, per germline. V lost 5 bases and J 0 bases, leaving 11 bases between the germline ends. The CDR3 consists of 15 residues. CDR3 sequence: CASSPRLIAKNIQYF. In DNA form, the CDR3 reads TGTGCCAGCAGTCCTAGGCTGATAGCCAAAAACATTCAGTACTTC.

The chain carries TRBV6-4 and TRBJ1-2; 8 bases are a match to TRBD1. The CDR3 extends over 15 amino acids. V was pared by 6 bases and J by 4 bases, with 10 bases of the junction left unmatched. CDR1 is MRHNA and CDR2 is SNTAGT in the germline V gene. CDR3 nucleotides: TGTGCCAGCAGCCTCACTGGACAGGGATCCTATGGCTACACCTTC. Amino acid sequence: CASSLTGQGSYGYTF.

The V and J genes are TRBV11-2 and TRBJ2-5; maybe TRBD2 (6 bases). The CDR3 length is 15 residues. V lost 5 bases to trimming and J lost 4 bases, with 17 bases between them. Germline loops: CDR1 SGHAT, CDR2 FQNNGV. The DNA of the CDR3 is TGTGCCAGCAGCCTATCCAACGCGGGGCCAGAGACCCAGTACTTC. Amino acid sequence: CASSLSNAGPETQYF.

On this clone itself: Other nucleotide sequences from this sample produce the same CDR3. The rearrangement links TRBV7-6 to TRBJ1-5; D may be TRBD1 (6 bases). From germline, CDR1 is SGHVS and CDR2 FNYEAQ. Trimming cost V 1 base and J 5 bases, with 9 bases left between them. The CDR3 is 14 residues long. The CDR3 coding sequence is TGTGCCAGCAGCTTAGGGACAGTTGATCAGCCCCAGCATTTT. Its protein product is CASSLGTVDQPQHF.

The V gene is TRBV7-2, the J gene TRBJ2-3; 8 bases are a match to TRBD2. V was pared by 5 bases and J by 6 bases, with 13 bases of the junction left unmatched. This CDR3 region has 16 residues. Germline values: CDR1 SGHTA, CDR2 FQGNSA. The CDR3 loop is CASSLRGGGVWDTQYF. As DNA, the CDR3 is TGTGCCAGCAGCCTTCGGGGGGGCGGGGTGTGGGATACGCAGTATTTT. Complete variable domain (other parts from reference TRBV7-2 and TRBJ2-3): GAGVSQSPSNKVTEKGKDVELRCDPISGHTALYWYRQSLGQGLEFLIYFQGNSAPDKSGLPSDRFSAERTGGSVSTLTIQRTQQEDSAVYLCASSLRGGGVWDTQYFGPGTRLTVL.

This sequence joins TRBV7-9 and TRBJ2-1, with 13 bases fitting TRBD2. The CDR3 contains 16 residues. The trim removed 3 bases at V and 5 bases at J, leaving 4 bases unmatched. Germline lookup yields CDR1 SEHNR and CDR2 FQNEAQ (reference sequence). The CDR3 DNA follows: TGTGCCAGCAGCTTCCCCGGACTAGCGGGGGACAATGAGCAGTTCTTC. Its translation: CASSFPGLAGDNEQFF. The complete variable domain, with remaining parts taken from reference TRBV7-9 and TRBJ2-1, reads DTGVSQNPRHKITKRGQNVTFRCDPISEHNRLYWYRQTLGQGPEFLTYFQNEAQLEKSRLLSDRFSAERPKGSFSTLEIQRTEQGDSAMYLCASSFPGLAGDNEQFFGPGTRLTVL.

The chain combines TRBV5-1 with TRBJ2-5, with a tentative D call TRBD1 (6 bases). The CDR3 totals 14 residues. CDR1 is SGHRS and CDR2 is YFSETQ in the germline V gene. The V end was cut by 1 base, the J end by 5 bases, with 12 bases between. CDR3 in DNA: TGCGCCAGCAGCTTGCGGTGGCAGGGGGAGACCCAGTACTTC. Translation gives CASSLRWQGETQYF.

The chain links TRBV18 to TRBJ2-3; TRBD1 might be the D (6 bases). Germline V CDR1 and CDR2: KGHSH, LQKENI. CDR3 length: 17 amino acids. The V gene lost 4 bases and the J gene lost 0 bases, with 17 bases spanning the gap. For the CDR3, the DNA is TGTGCCAGCTCACAACAACAGGGTACTACGAGCACAGATACGCAGTATTTT. Residues: CASSQQQGTTSTDTQYF.

The chain recombines TRBV7-6 with TRBJ1-6; 7 bases line up with TRBD1. This CDR3 comprises 15 residues. Germline CDR1 and CDR2: SGHVS and FNYEAQ. The V gene end was trimmed by 6 bases and the J gene end by 5 bases; junction bases not matched to a gene: 7. CDR3 nucleotides: TGTGCCAGCAGACTCAACACAGGGGATAATTCACCCCTCCACTTT. Its translation: CASRLNTGDNSPLHF.

The chain recombines TRBV19 with TRBJ1-2; a weak D match, TRBD1 (6 bases). This CDR3 region has 15 residues. Trimming stripped 3 bases from V and 4 bases from J, with 15 bases between. The germline CDR1 and CDR2 sequences are LNHDA and SQIVND (reference sequence). CDR3 DNA: TGTGCCAGTAGTATCGGGGCGGGGGCGAGCTATGGCTACACCTTC. Translation: CASSIGAGASYGYTF.

This clone has just one count. This CDR3 is CASGLVQGDGSYEQYF. The CDR3 DNA is TGTGCTAGTGGTTTGGTACAGGGGGACGGCTCCTACGAGCAGTACTTC. The J gene is TRBJ2-7, the V gene TRBV12-5; 8 nucleotides agree with TRBD1. This CDR3 has 16 amino acids. Germline V gene data show CDR1 as LGHNT and CDR2 as FRNRAP. Trimming cost V 0 bases and J 0 bases; bases outside gene matches: 4.

The J gene is TRBJ2-1, the V gene TRBV11-2, with 8 bases identical to TRBD2. From germline, CDR1 is SGHAT and CDR2 FQNNGV. The CDR3 loop spans 15 amino acids. After removal of 3 bases from V and 6 bases from J, the junction contained 7 bases not matched to a gene. The CDR3 region has the DNA TGTGCCAGCAGCTTCGGTCGGGGGGGCAGCAATGAGCAGTTCTTC. It is translated as CASSFGRGGSNEQFF.

As regards this clone: Sequence at one end of the junction differs from germline and may be a read error. The same CDR3 can be traced to other DNA sequences in this sample. V is TRBV5-8 and J is TRBJ1-3; a possible D gene is TRBD1 (6 bases). There are 16 residues in the CDR3. Germline loops: CDR1 SGHTS, CDR2 YDEGEE. The CDR3 spells CASSPVGGSSGNTIYF. The CDR3 DNA reads TGTGCCAGCAGCCCCGTAGGGGGATCCTCTGGGAACACCATATATTTT.

The chain combines TRBV6-5 with TRBJ2-5; D remains unclear. Germline V gives CDR1 MNHEY, CDR2 SVGAGI. V was clipped by 3 bases and J by 5 bases, with 10 bases between them. This CDR3 has 13 residues. The CDR3 coding sequence is TGTGCCAGCAGTTATTACCCCGGTGAGACCCAGTACTTC. This sequence encodes CASSYYPGETQYF.

V usage is TRBV2 and J usage is TRBJ2-1; 13 nucleotides align to TRBD2. J lost 9 bases, V lost 10 bases, and 15 bases had no gene match. CDR1 is SNHLY, CDR2 FYNNEI, per germline. CDR3 length: 16 residues. The CDR3 reads CATQYATSGGAGEQFF. CDR3 nucleotides: TGTGCCACGCAATACGCTACTAGCGGGGGGGCCGGTGAGCAGTTCTTC. Using reference TRBV2 and TRBJ2-1 for the parts outside the CDR3, the full variable domain is EPEVTQTPSHQVTQMGQEVILRCVPISNHLYFYWYRQILGQKVEFLVSFYNNEISEKSEIFDDQFSVERPDGSNFTLKIRSTKLEDSAMYFCATQYATSGGAGEQFFGPGTRLTVL.